These 14 T cell receptor beta chains share one sample of origin, sequenced in a study of blood T cell repertoires in COVID-19 (dated by TCRdb to about 2020). Receptor amplification or capture employed the immunoSEQ multiplex PCR assay. Sourced from immuneACCESS, this table was stored by TCRdb with only in-frame sequences that have V and J called. A share of the clones is absent; for the studies checked, an unresolved V gene accounts for under half, and the remainder has no known explanation. Here the sample has 300,000 to 400,000 clones; about nine tenths occur a single time. Of the sample, around 9.9% falls within the top ten clones. The specimen sequenced was peripheral blood. Every receptor here comes from a man under 40 with COVID-19, enrolled during active disease.

This rearrangement joins TRBV2 to TRBJ1-4; 10 bases match TRBD1. The CDR3 consists of 14 residues. Germline V CDR1 and CDR2: SNHLY, FYNNEI. V dropped 5 bases and J dropped 10; count of bases not matched to a gene: 7. The CDR3, as DNA: TGTGCCAGCAGTACGGACAGGGGGGTCCGAAAACTGTTTTTT. It specifies CASSTDRGVRKLFF.

The V gene is TRBV5-1, the J gene TRBJ2-3, with 8 bases fitting TRBD1. This CDR3 region has 15 residues. V lost 4 bases, J lost 1 base, and 5 bases stayed unmatched. Germline V gene lookup returns CDR1 SGHRS and CDR2 YFSETQ. Here the CDR3 reads CASSPGQEGTDTQYF. The CDR3 DNA is TGCGCCAGCAGCCCGGGACAGGAGGGCACAGATACGCAGTATTTT.

A remark on this clone: This likely stems from a read error, as it lies one base from a far larger clone. The chain carries TRBV3-1 (or the pseudogene TRBV3-2) and TRBJ2-7; the D gene is possibly TRBD1 (6 bases). Trimming pared 3 bases from V and 1 base from J, leaving 7 bases between. CDR3 length: 13 amino acids. Germline V gene data show CDR1 as LGHDT and CDR2 as YNNKEL (reference sequence). The CDR3 loop reads CASSHGQSYEQYF. CDR3 nucleotides: TGTGCCAGCAGCCACGGACAGTCCTACGAGCAGTACTTC.

The chain is built from TRBV28 and TRBJ2-1, with D perhaps matching TRBD2 (6 bases). Trimming shortened V by 6 bases and J by 4 bases, and 13 bases separated the two germline ends. Germline CDR1 and CDR2: MDHEN and SYDVKM. The CDR3 has 14 residues. The CDR3 nucleotides read TGTGCCAGCAGCCGGGGGACCTTATACAATGAGCAGTTCTTC. Translating gives CASSRGTLYNEQFF.

J is TRBJ2-3 and V is TRBV4-3; 11 bases are shared with TRBD2. Germline assignment: CDR1 LGHNA and CDR2 YSLEER. This CDR3 has 17 residues. The V and J ends lost 1 base and 6 bases, in that order; junction bases with no gene match: 9. The CDR3 here is CASSQGVAGGPSDTQYF. The DNA for the CDR3 is TGCGCCAGCAGCCAAGGAGTAGCGGGGGGGCCATCCGATACGCAGTATTTT.

The chain links TRBV3-1 (or the pseudogene TRBV3-2) to TRBJ1-2; D uncertain. The germline V gene has CDR1 LGHDT and CDR2 YNNKEL (reference sequence). CDR3 length: 16 residues. Trimming removed 4 bases from V and 0 bases from J, with 15 bases in between. The CDR3 loop is CASSPTWKGANYGYTF. CDR3 DNA: TGTGCCAGCAGCCCCACCTGGAAGGGAGCTAACTATGGCTACACCTTC.

V gene TRBV3-1 (or the pseudogene TRBV3-2) combines with J gene TRBJ2-2, with D possibly TRBD1 on 5 matching bases. V shed 8 bases and J shed 3 bases, with 16 bases lying between them. Per the germline V gene, CDR1 is LGHDT and CDR2 is YNNKEL (reference sequence). The CDR3 is 15 residues long. The CDR3 sequence is CASSHSFRDTGELFF. The CDR3 bases are TGTGCCAGCTCCCATTCTTTCAGGGACACCGGGGAGCTGTTTTTT.

The gene calls are TRBV19 and TRBJ2-5; D not resolved. Per the germline V gene, CDR1 is LNHDA and CDR2 is SQIVND (reference sequence). Trimming removed 3 bases at V and 3 bases at J, with 11 bases between. This CDR3 has 14 residues. CDR3 sequence reads: CASSIGHGEETQYF. The CDR3 nucleotides are TGTGCCAGTAGTATTGGTCACGGAGAAGAGACCCAGTACTTC.

The genes are TRBV6-1 and TRBJ1-2, with a possible D match to TRBD1 (6 bases). The V end lost 4 bases, the J end lost 6 bases, and 21 bases lay between the germline ends. Looked up from germline, CDR1 is MNHNS and CDR2 is SASEGT. The length of the CDR3 is 16 residues. The CDR3 loop reads CASSAQRGTSANGYTF. In DNA, the CDR3 is TGTGCCAGCAGTGCCCAGAGGGGGACATCCGCAAATGGCTACACCTTC.

This chain's CDR3 is CASSQIQGANTGELFF. CDR3 nucleotide sequence: TGCGCCAGCAGCCAAATACAGGGAGCGAACACCGGGGAGCTGTTTTTT. The rearrangement links TRBV4-1 to TRBJ2-2; tentatively, D is TRBD1 (6 bases). Between the trimmed V and J ends, which lost 2 bases and 0 bases, there was a span of 10 bases. This CDR3 spans 16 amino acids. CDR1 and CDR2 from the germline V gene are MGHRA and YSYEKL.

The V call is TRBV25-1, the J call TRBJ1-2; no clear D gene. The CDR3 is 13 amino acids. Germline loops: CDR1 MGHDK, CDR2 SYGVNS. V dropped 2 bases and J dropped 4 bases, with 8 bases sitting between them. The CDR3 nucleotides are TGTGCCAGCAGTGAAACCGCGGGCTATGGCTACACCTTC. The encoded protein is CASSETAGYGYTF.

The CDR3 coding sequence is TGTGCCAGCAGTTTGCTCGGGTCAAATGCCTACGAGCAGTACTTC. It is translated as CASSLLGSNAYEQYF. The chain carries TRBV5-5 and TRBJ2-7; no clear D. The CDR3 length is 15 residues. Germline assignment: CDR1 SGHKS and CDR2 YYEKEE (reference sequence). The V end lost 5 bases, the J end lost 2 bases, and 17 bases lay between the germline ends.

The rearrangement uses TRBV7-8 and TRBJ2-5; D is unresolved. Germline-derived CDR1 and CDR2 are SGHVS and FQNEAQ. The V gene lost 3 bases and the J gene lost 2 bases, with 4 bases spanning the gap. The CDR3 spans 12 residues. The DNA for the CDR3 is TGTGCCAGCAGCTTGGAGCAAGAGACCCAGTACTTC. Residues: CASSLEQETQYF.

On this clone: The sample holds other DNA sequences that translate to the same CDR3. The chain links TRBV24-1 to TRBJ1-1; TRBD1 might be the D (5 bases). The CDR3 contains 15 residues. The V gene lost 4 bases and the J gene lost 3 bases, with 14 bases spanning the gap. The germline V gene encodes CDR1 KGHDR and CDR2 SFDVKD. Here the CDR3 DNA reads TGTGCCACCAGTGACCCCCAGGGTAGTGACACTGAAGCTTTCTTT. This sequence encodes CATSDPQGSDTEAFF.